These T cell receptor beta chains were read from a single sample in a study of T cells in localized non-small cell lung cancer. The method was immunoSEQ multiplex PCR; TCRdb's version includes in-frame clones alone and lacks a portion of them. The profile shows roughly 16,000 clones, around 80% of them singletons. Here the sequenced sample was peripheral blood, taken before any cancer treatment. Source of these receptors: a male donor at least 60 years old with stage I lung adenocarcinoma. Each CDR3 is given with its conserved first and last residue. The D gene is left open where the match is weak. Some rows mark clone size as missing; the rest say once, few, many or name a class of expanded clone.

clone_size: NA
j_call: TRBJ2-6
v_call: TRBV5-1
d_call: NA
cdr3_nt: TGCGCCAGCAGCCTATTACCCGGGACCAGCTCTGGGGCCAACGTCCTGACTTTC
cdr3_aa: CASSLLPGTSSGANVLTF

clone_size: once
j_call: TRBJ1-2
v_call: TRBV5-1
d_call: NA
cdr3_nt: TGCGCCAGCAGCTTGCAAGGGGTGGCGGGCAGGGGACCGGGGGGCTACACCTTC
cdr3_aa: CASSLQGVAGRGPGGYTF

clone_size: NA
j_call: TRBJ1-4
v_call: TRBV2
d_call: NA
cdr3_nt: TGTGCCAGCAGTGAATTGACAGGTTACGAAAAACTGTTTTTT
cdr3_aa: CASSELTGYEKLFF

clone_size: NA
j_call: TRBJ2-1
v_call: TRBV4-3
d_call: NA
cdr3_nt: TGCGCCAGCAGCCAAGAGGGGTTTGGCTACAATGAGCAGTTCTTC
cdr3_aa: CASSQEGFGYNEQFF

clone_size: NA
j_call: TRBJ2-5
v_call: TRBV20-1
d_call: NA
cdr3_nt: TGCAGTGCTAGCCAAGAGACCCAGTACTTC
cdr3_aa: CSASQETQYF

clone_size: NA
j_call: TRBJ2-7
v_call: TRBV6-1
d_call: NA
cdr3_nt: TGTGCCAGCAGACCACAGGGGGGGTCCTACGAGCAGTACTTC
cdr3_aa: CASRPQGGSYEQYF

clone_size: NA
j_call: TRBJ1-5
v_call: TRBV18
d_call: NA
cdr3_nt: TGTGCCAGCTCATCGGACAGCTGGCAGCCCCAGCATTTT
cdr3_aa: CASSSDSWQPQHF

clone_size: NA
j_call: TRBJ2-1
v_call: TRBV7-2
d_call: NA
cdr3_nt: TGTGCCAGCAGCTCAGGGTTTACCAACTACAATGAGCAGTTCTTC
cdr3_aa: CASSSGFTNYNEQFF

clone_size: once
j_call: TRBJ2-1
v_call: TRBV4-2
d_call: NA
cdr3_nt: TGTGCCAGCAGCCAAGATACCGGCAGCTCCTACAATGAGCAGTTCTTC
cdr3_aa: CASSQDTGSSYNEQFF

clone_size: NA
j_call: TRBJ2-1
v_call: TRBV7-9
d_call: TRBD2
cdr3_nt: TGTGCCGCTAGCGGGGGGAACAATGAGCAGTTCTTC
cdr3_aa: CAASGGNNEQFF

clone_size: once
j_call: TRBJ1-2
v_call: TRBV7-3
d_call: NA
cdr3_nt: TGTGCCAGCAGCTTAGATACGGTTGGCTACACCTTC
cdr3_aa: CASSLDTVGYTF

clone_size: once
j_call: TRBJ1-4
v_call: TRBV18
d_call: NA
cdr3_nt: TGTGCCAGCTCACCACCCGGGGCAACTAATGAAAAACTGTTTTTT
cdr3_aa: CASSPPGATNEKLFF

clone_size: NA
j_call: TRBJ1-5
v_call: TRBV30
d_call: NA
cdr3_nt: TGTGCCTGGACGGGGGGGAGCAATCAGCCCCAGCATTTT
cdr3_aa: CAWTGGSNQPQHF

clone_size: NA
j_call: TRBJ2-1
v_call: TRBV4-2
d_call: TRBD2
cdr3_nt: TGTGCCAGCAGCCAAGGCCCCAGCGGGGGGGCCTTTGAGCAGTTCTTC
cdr3_aa: CASSQGPSGGAFEQFF

clone_size: NA
j_call: TRBJ2-1
v_call: TRBV2
d_call: TRBD2
cdr3_nt: TGTGCCAGCAGCGACCTTCTTGGCGGGGGGGAGCAGTTCTTC
cdr3_aa: CASSDLLGGGEQFF

clone_size: NA
j_call: TRBJ1-2
v_call: TRBV6-1
d_call: NA
cdr3_nt: TGTGCCAGCAGTGAAGCGGGGATCTATGGCTACACCTTC
cdr3_aa: CASSEAGIYGYTF

clone_size: NA
j_call: TRBJ1-5
v_call: TRBV7-2
d_call: TRBD1
cdr3_nt: TGTGCCAGCAGCCCCCGCACGGGACAGTGGGCCTTAAATCAGCCCCAGCATTTT
cdr3_aa: CASSPRTGQWALNQPQHF

clone_size: NA
j_call: TRBJ2-7
v_call: TRBV27
d_call: NA
cdr3_nt: TGTGCCAGCAGTTTGCGTCGTCAGGGAGGCCAGGGGGGCTACGAGCAGTACTTC
cdr3_aa: CASSLRRQGGQGGYEQYF

clone_size: NA
j_call: TRBJ2-7
v_call: TRBV5-5
d_call: NA
cdr3_nt: TGTGCCAGCACCGGGGGAGACTACGAGCAGTACTTC
cdr3_aa: CASTGGDYEQYF

clone_size: NA
j_call: TRBJ2-5
v_call: TRBV4-1
d_call: TRBD2
cdr3_nt: TGCGCCAGCAGCGAGACTAGCGGCGGCGGAGAGACCCAGTACTTC
cdr3_aa: CASSETSGGGETQYF

clone_size: NA
j_call: TRBJ2-1
v_call: TRBV28
d_call: TRBD2
cdr3_nt: TGTGCCAGCAGCCAGGTCGGAACTAGCGGGAGTGAGCAGTTCTTC
cdr3_aa: CASSQVGTSGSEQFF

clone_size: NA
j_call: TRBJ2-3
v_call: TRBV6-6
d_call: NA
cdr3_nt: TGTGCCAGCAGTTACGTACAGGGAACAGATACGCAGTATTTT
cdr3_aa: CASSYVQGTDTQYF

clone_size: few
j_call: TRBJ1-2
v_call: TRBV5-1
d_call: TRBD1
cdr3_nt: TGCGCCAGCAGTGTCGGGACAGCTAACTATGGCTACACCTTC
cdr3_aa: CASSVGTANYGYTF

clone_size: NA
j_call: TRBJ2-4
v_call: TRBV4-1
d_call: TRBD2
cdr3_nt: TGCGCCAGCAGCCAAGATTTTCCGGGGGGGCCGTCCAAAAACATTCAGTACTTC
cdr3_aa: CASSQDFPGGPSKNIQYF

clone_size: NA
j_call: TRBJ2-7
v_call: TRBV27
d_call: NA
cdr3_nt: TGTGCCAGCAGTTTATCGCACCCCTCCTACGAGCAGTACTTC
cdr3_aa: CASSLSHPSYEQYF

clone_size: NA
j_call: TRBJ1-1
v_call: TRBV10-3
d_call: NA
cdr3_nt: TGTGCCATCAGTGAAAGTGATGCTAGGAACACTGAAGCTTTCTTT
cdr3_aa: CAISESDARNTEAFF

clone_size: NA
j_call: TRBJ2-1
v_call: TRBV18
d_call: TRBD2
cdr3_nt: TGTGCCAGCTCACCACCGGGGGTAGCGGGGGAGAATGAGCAGTTCTTC
cdr3_aa: CASSPPGVAGENEQFF

clone_size: NA
j_call: TRBJ1-5
v_call: TRBV2
d_call: NA
cdr3_nt: TGTGCCAGCAGTCGGGGGGACCTTTCCCCGGGCCCCCAGCATTTT
cdr3_aa: CASSRGDLSPGPQHF

clone_size: NA
j_call: TRBJ1-3
v_call: TRBV4-1
d_call: NA
cdr3_nt: TGCGCCAGCAGCCAAGTAGCAGGGGCTGGAAACACCATATATTTT
cdr3_aa: CASSQVAGAGNTIYF

clone_size: few
j_call: TRBJ1-2
v_call: TRBV9
d_call: NA
cdr3_nt: TGTGCCAGCAGCGTAGAGGACAGAAATGGCTACACCTTC
cdr3_aa: CASSVEDRNGYTF

clone_size: NA
j_call: TRBJ1-3
v_call: TRBV2
d_call: TRBD1
cdr3_nt: TGTGCCAGCAGTGAAGCTGGGACAGGGTCTGGAAACACCATATATTTT
cdr3_aa: CASSEAGTGSGNTIYF

clone_size: few
j_call: TRBJ2-3
v_call: TRBV7-8
d_call: NA
cdr3_nt: TGTGCCAGCAGCTTATCAGTCGGCACAGATACGCAGTATTTT
cdr3_aa: CASSLSVGTDTQYF

clone_size: NA
j_call: TRBJ1-1
v_call: TRBV5-5
d_call: TRBD1
cdr3_nt: TGTGCCAGCAGCTTGTACGGGACAGGGAACACTGAAGCTTCCTTT
cdr3_aa: CASSLYGTGNTEASF

clone_size: NA
j_call: TRBJ2-7
v_call: TRBV11-2
d_call: NA
cdr3_nt: TGTGCCAGCAGCCCCACAACTGGGTATAGCTCCTACGAGCAGTACTTC
cdr3_aa: CASSPTTGYSSYEQYF

clone_size: NA
j_call: TRBJ2-6
v_call: TRBV11-2
d_call: NA
cdr3_nt: TGTGCCAGCAGCTTAGTCGGGGGCGTCGGATCTGGGGCCAACGTCCTGACTTTC
cdr3_aa: CASSLVGGVGSGANVLTF

clone_size: NA
j_call: TRBJ2-5
v_call: TRBV12-5
d_call: TRBD1
cdr3_nt: TGTGCTAGTGGTTTGGGGCGGGACAGGGGGGAGACCCAGTACTTC
cdr3_aa: CASGLGRDRGETQYF

clone_size: NA
j_call: TRBJ2-7
v_call: TRBV9
d_call: TRBD2
cdr3_nt: TGTGCCAGCAGCGTAGGGGTAGCGGGTTACCTGGGGGAGCAGTACTTC
cdr3_aa: CASSVGVAGYLGEQYF

clone_size: NA
j_call: TRBJ2-7
v_call: TRBV19
d_call: TRBD2
cdr3_nt: TGTGCCAGTAGTATGTCCGGACTAGCGGGGGTCATGAACGAGCAGTACTTC
cdr3_aa: CASSMSGLAGVMNEQYF

clone_size: NA
j_call: TRBJ2-5
v_call: TRBV9
d_call: NA
cdr3_nt: TGTGCCAGCAGCGGATCTTGGGCTATGGGAGAAGAGACCCAGTACTTC
cdr3_aa: CASSGSWAMGEETQYF

clone_size: NA
j_call: TRBJ1-4
v_call: TRBV19
d_call: NA
cdr3_nt: TGTGCCAGTAGTATAACAGGGCTCGATGAAAAACTGTTTTTT
cdr3_aa: CASSITGLDEKLFF

clone_size: NA
j_call: TRBJ1-2
v_call: TRBV4-1
d_call: TRBD1
cdr3_nt: TGCGCCAGCAGCCAATTGAGTACCGGGACAGTCTCCTATGGCTACACCTTC
cdr3_aa: CASSQLSTGTVSYGYTF

clone_size: NA
j_call: TRBJ2-7
v_call: TRBV5-4
d_call: TRBD1
cdr3_nt: TGTGCCAGCAATTCAGGGGGATCCTACGAGCAGTACTTC
cdr3_aa: CASNSGGSYEQYF

clone_size: NA
j_call: TRBJ2-5
v_call: TRBV6-5
d_call: NA
cdr3_nt: TGTGCCAGCAGTTACTCACTCAACCAAGAGACCCAGTACTTC
cdr3_aa: CASSYSLNQETQYF

clone_size: NA
j_call: TRBJ2-1
v_call: TRBV30
d_call: NA
cdr3_nt: TGTGCCTGGAGTGTAATAGCCACTAGGGAGCAGTTCTTC
cdr3_aa: CAWSVIATREQFF

clone_size: NA
j_call: TRBJ2-2
v_call: TRBV5-1
d_call: NA
cdr3_nt: TGTGCCAGCAGAACGGCCCCGGGCGGGGAGCTGTTTTTT
cdr3_aa: CASRTAPGGELFF

clone_size: once
j_call: TRBJ2-3
v_call: TRBV7-9
d_call: NA
cdr3_nt: TGTGCCAGCAGGCTAGTCCAGGTGGGGCATGCAGATACGCAGTATTTT
cdr3_aa: CASRLVQVGHADTQYF

clone_size: NA
j_call: TRBJ2-7
v_call: TRBV30
d_call: TRBD2
cdr3_nt: TGTGCCTGTCCCCGTGTCGGGACTACAATCTCCTACGAGCAGTACTTC
cdr3_aa: CACPRVGTTISYEQYF

clone_size: NA
j_call: TRBJ1-1
v_call: TRBV7-9
d_call: TRBD1
cdr3_nt: TGTGCCAGCAGCGAAGGACAGGCCCATACCACTGAAGCTTTCTTT
cdr3_aa: CASSEGQAHTTEAFF